A selection of T cell receptor beta chains follows, all from one sample in a study of cytomegalovirus exposure and HLA in healthy donors. Using immunoSEQ multiplex PCR, the repertoire was profiled, and TCRdb retains in-frame clones only, with some absent. This sample has under 200,000 clones, with less than 80% found just once. Specimen: PBMCs. These receptors were collected from a woman aged 40 to 55 in good health and CMV-seronegative. The CDR3 runs from the conserved cysteine through the conserved F or W. The D gene is left open where the match is weak. Only some rows state a clone size, as once, few, many or a class for expanded clones.

j_gene: TRBJ1-6; d_gene: TRBD1; v_gene: TRBV10-3; abundance: once; CDR3aa: CAISEGQGSSPLHF; CDR3nt: TGTGCCATCAGTGAGGGACAGGGGTCCTCACCCCTCCACTTT
j_gene: TRBJ1-3; d_gene: TRBD1; v_gene: TRBV2; abundance: -; CDR3aa: CASSNRGSSGNTIYF; CDR3nt: TGTGCCAGCAGCAACAGGGGTTCCTCTGGAAACACCATATATTTT
j_gene: TRBJ2-1; d_gene: -; v_gene: TRBV5-4; abundance: -; CDR3aa: CATTLSGYNEQFF; CDR3nt: TGTGCCACCACTCTTAGCGGTTACAATGAGCAGTTCTTC
j_gene: TRBJ2-2; d_gene: TRBD1; v_gene: TRBV9; abundance: -; CDR3aa: CASSVGTGFPGELFF; CDR3nt: TGTGCCAGCAGCGTAGGGACAGGGTTCCCCGGGGAGCTGTTTTTT
j_gene: TRBJ2-3; d_gene: -; v_gene: TRBV10-1; abundance: -; CDR3aa: CATAGQSGDTQYF; CDR3nt: TGCGCCACCGCGGGACAGTCAGGTGATACGCAGTATTTT
j_gene: TRBJ1-1; d_gene: -; v_gene: TRBV18; abundance: -; CDR3aa: CASSPPRVGTEAFF; CDR3nt: TGTGCCAGCTCACCACCCAGGGTTGGAACTGAAGCTTTCTTT
j_gene: TRBJ2-3; d_gene: -; v_gene: TRBV7-9; abundance: -; CDR3aa: CASSLALYTQYF; CDR3nt: TGTGCCAGCAGCTTAGCCCTTTATACGCAGTATTTT
j_gene: TRBJ2-2; d_gene: TRBD2; v_gene: TRBV2; abundance: -; CDR3aa: CASSGAGGPTGELFF; CDR3nt: TGTGCCAGCAGTGGAGCGGGGGGGCCGACCGGGGAGCTGTTTTTT
j_gene: TRBJ1-2; d_gene: TRBD1; v_gene: TRBV19; abundance: -; CDR3aa: CASSTSRTGDFVYGYTF; CDR3nt: TGTGCCAGTAGTACCTCGCGGACAGGGGATTTCGTCTATGGCTACACCTTC
j_gene: TRBJ1-2; d_gene: -; v_gene: TRBV4-2; abundance: -; CDR3aa: CASSQEPSGGNGYTF; CDR3nt: TGTGCCAGCAGCCAAGAGCCGAGCGGGGGGAATGGCTACACCTTC
j_gene: TRBJ2-3; d_gene: -; v_gene: TRBV30; abundance: -; CDR3aa: CAWSVRGAKRSTDTQYF; CDR3nt: TGTGCCTGGAGTGTACGGGGGGCAAAGCGTAGCACAGATACGCAGTATTTT
j_gene: TRBJ1-2; d_gene: -; v_gene: TRBV19; abundance: -; CDR3aa: CASSILTGGGYTF; CDR3nt: TGTGCCAGTAGTATCCTGACAGGAGGTGGCTACACCTTC
j_gene: TRBJ1-5; d_gene: -; v_gene: TRBV19; abundance: -; CDR3aa: CASSRDTNQPQHF; CDR3nt: TGTGCCAGTAGTCGGGACACCAATCAGCCCCAGCATTTT
j_gene: TRBJ1-1; d_gene: -; v_gene: TRBV29-1; abundance: few; CDR3aa: CSVEVGLNTEAFF; CDR3nt: TGCAGCGTTGAAGTGGGGCTGAACACTGAAGCTTTCTTT
j_gene: TRBJ2-7; d_gene: -; v_gene: TRBV5-8; abundance: once; CDR3aa: CASSSGPTYEQYF; CDR3nt: TGTGCCAGCAGCTCTGGTCCTACCTACGAGCAGTACTTC
j_gene: TRBJ2-3; d_gene: TRBD2; v_gene: TRBV2; abundance: -; CDR3aa: CATREGPPDTQYF; CDR3nt: TGTGCCACACGGGAGGGCCCCCCAGATACGCAGTATTTT
j_gene: TRBJ2-1; d_gene: TRBD1; v_gene: TRBV5-1; abundance: -; CDR3aa: CASTTPGQGDNEQFF; CDR3nt: TGCGCCAGCACCACCCCGGGACAGGGAGACAATGAGCAGTTCTTC
j_gene: TRBJ1-2; d_gene: -; v_gene: TRBV30; abundance: once; CDR3aa: CAWSAQGWGYGYTF; CDR3nt: TGTGCCTGGAGTGCCCAGGGTTGGGGCTATGGCTACACCTTC
j_gene: TRBJ2-2; d_gene: -; v_gene: TRBV5-1; abundance: -; CDR3aa: CASSGTVNTGELFF; CDR3nt: TGCGCCAGCTCCGGGACTGTGAACACCGGGGAGCTGTTTTTT
j_gene: TRBJ1-1; d_gene: TRBD1; v_gene: TRBV7-9; abundance: -; CDR3aa: CASSKRTGLNTEAFF; CDR3nt: TGTGCCAGCAGCAAGCGGACAGGGCTGAACACTGAAGCTTTCTTT
j_gene: TRBJ1-1; d_gene: TRBD1; v_gene: TRBV27; abundance: -; CDR3aa: CASRTTGQGEFRDTEAFF; CDR3nt: TGTGCCAGCCGTACGACTGGACAGGGGGAATTTCGGGACACTGAAGCTTTCTTT
j_gene: TRBJ2-7; d_gene: TRBD1; v_gene: TRBV11-2; abundance: -; CDR3aa: CASSLEGQGTYEQYF; CDR3nt: TGTGCCAGCAGCTTAGAAGGACAGGGCACCTACGAGCAGTACTTC
j_gene: TRBJ2-7; d_gene: TRBD1; v_gene: TRBV5-1; abundance: -; CDR3aa: CASSLRDPGQGYEQYF; CDR3nt: TGCGCCAGCAGCTTGAGAGATCCGGGACAGGGCTACGAGCAGTACTTC
j_gene: TRBJ2-1; d_gene: -; v_gene: TRBV7-2; abundance: -; CDR3aa: CASERAGLGEQFF; CDR3nt: TGTGCCAGCGAAAGGGCGGGTCTCGGTGAGCAGTTCTTC
j_gene: TRBJ2-5; d_gene: -; v_gene: TRBV29-1; abundance: -; CDR3aa: CSVGTGLVEQYF; CDR3nt: TGCAGCGTCGGAACAGGGCTGGTGGAGCAGTACTTC
j_gene: TRBJ1-1; d_gene: -; v_gene: TRBV5-1; abundance: few; CDR3aa: CASSLAHIGQGRDRDTEAFF; CDR3nt: TGCGCCAGCAGCTTGGCCCATATAGGGCAGGGGCGTGATAGGGACACTGAAGCTTTCTTT
j_gene: TRBJ1-4; d_gene: -; v_gene: TRBV5-4; abundance: few; CDR3aa: CASSLGPSGEKLFF; CDR3nt: TGTGCCAGCAGCTTGGGTCCGTCGGGTGAAAAACTGTTTTTT
j_gene: TRBJ1-5; d_gene: TRBD1; v_gene: TRBV5-1; abundance: -; CDR3aa: CASSLGQGDNQPQHF; CDR3nt: TGCGCCAGCAGCCTAGGACAGGGGGACAATCAGCCCCAGCATTTT
j_gene: TRBJ1-3; d_gene: TRBD1; v_gene: TRBV5-1; abundance: -; CDR3aa: CASSLALGQSVDTIYF; CDR3nt: TGCGCCAGCAGCTTGGCCTTGGGACAGTCGGTTGACACCATATATTTT
j_gene: TRBJ1-1; d_gene: -; v_gene: TRBV7-9; abundance: -; CDR3aa: CASSLDVRGTEAFF; CDR3nt: TGTGCCAGCAGCTTAGATGTCAGGGGTACTGAAGCTTTCTTT
j_gene: TRBJ2-7; d_gene: -; v_gene: TRBV11-2; abundance: -; CDR3aa: CASSPGIYEQYF; CDR3nt: TGTGCCAGCAGCCCAGGGATCTACGAGCAGTACTTC
j_gene: TRBJ1-2; d_gene: -; v_gene: TRBV5-6; abundance: once; CDR3aa: CASSYPHGGQDYGYTF; CDR3nt: TGTGCCAGCAGCTACCCCCACGGGGGGCAGGACTATGGCTACACCTTC
j_gene: TRBJ2-7; d_gene: TRBD2; v_gene: TRBV7-9; abundance: -; CDR3aa: CASSLGGGSYEQYF; CDR3nt: TGTGCCAGCAGCTTAGGCGGGGGTAGCTACGAGCAGTACTTC
j_gene: TRBJ2-3; d_gene: TRBD2; v_gene: TRBV9; abundance: -; CDR3aa: CASSVWASGSSDTQYF; CDR3nt: TGTGCCAGCAGCGTGTGGGCTAGCGGGAGCTCAGATACGCAGTATTTT
j_gene: TRBJ2-3; d_gene: TRBD2; v_gene: TRBV4-1; abundance: -; CDR3aa: CASSLGRLAGETDTQYF; CDR3nt: TGCGCCAGCAGCCTGGGAAGACTAGCGGGGGAAACAGATACGCAGTATTTT
j_gene: TRBJ1-4; d_gene: -; v_gene: TRBV15; abundance: -; CDR3aa: CATSRVGGKLFF; CDR3nt: TGTGCCACCAGCAGAGTGGGGGGAAAACTGTTTTTT
j_gene: TRBJ2-1; d_gene: TRBD2; v_gene: TRBV11-3; abundance: -; CDR3aa: CASSLISGGSYNEQFF; CDR3nt: TGTGCCAGCAGCTTAATTAGCGGGGGCTCCTACAATGAGCAGTTCTTC
j_gene: TRBJ1-1; d_gene: TRBD1; v_gene: TRBV18; abundance: -; CDR3aa: CASSLGTGSEAFF; CDR3nt: TGTGCCAGCTCACTCGGGACAGGGTCTGAAGCTTTCTTT
j_gene: TRBJ1-6; d_gene: -; v_gene: TRBV6-5; abundance: -; CDR3aa: CASTEDYNSPLHF; CDR3nt: TGTGCCAGCACCGAGGATTATAATTCACCCCTCCACTTT
j_gene: TRBJ2-1; d_gene: -; v_gene: TRBV19; abundance: -; CDR3aa: CASSIALHRNEQFF; CDR3nt: TGTGCCAGTAGTATAGCCCTACACAGGAATGAGCAGTTCTTC
j_gene: TRBJ2-7; d_gene: -; v_gene: TRBV7-9; abundance: -; CDR3aa: CASSLALWESSYEQYF; CDR3nt: TGTGCCAGCAGCCTAGCTTTATGGGAGTCATCCTACGAGCAGTACTTC
j_gene: TRBJ1-2; d_gene: -; v_gene: TRBV28; abundance: -; CDR3aa: CASSLLGRLNYGYTF; CDR3nt: TGTGCCAGCAGTTTATTGGGCAGGCTTAACTATGGCTACACCTTC
j_gene: TRBJ2-1; d_gene: -; v_gene: TRBV13; abundance: few; CDR3aa: CASSLKRASSYNEQFF; CDR3nt: TGTGCCAGCAGCTTGAAGCGGGCTAGCTCCTACAATGAGCAGTTCTTC
j_gene: TRBJ2-1; d_gene: -; v_gene: TRBV27; abundance: -; CDR3aa: CASSSSRPSVRFF; CDR3nt: TGTGCCAGCAGTTCCTCCCGGCCGAGCGTGCGGTTCTTC
j_gene: TRBJ1-5; d_gene: -; v_gene: TRBV28; abundance: -; CDR3aa: CASTNGGVNQPQHF; CDR3nt: TGTGCCAGCACCAACGGAGGGGTCAATCAGCCCCAGCATTTT
j_gene: TRBJ1-2; d_gene: -; v_gene: TRBV2; abundance: -; CDR3aa: CASSEVLRGYTF; CDR3nt: TGTGCCAGCAGTGAAGTATTGCGAGGCTACACCTTC
j_gene: TRBJ1-1; d_gene: -; v_gene: TRBV5-6; abundance: -; CDR3aa: CASSLDSIEAFF; CDR3nt: TGTGCCAGCAGCTTGGACAGTATTGAAGCTTTCTTT
j_gene: TRBJ1-5; d_gene: -; v_gene: TRBV25-1; abundance: -; CDR3aa: CASTSGEPGTQHF; CDR3nt: TGTGCCAGCACCTCAGGGGAGCCCGGGACCCAGCATTTT
j_gene: TRBJ2-2; d_gene: TRBD2; v_gene: TRBV5-1; abundance: -; CDR3aa: CASSLAGANTGELFF; CDR3nt: TGCGCCAGCAGCTTAGCGGGGGCGAACACCGGGGAGCTGTTTTTT
j_gene: TRBJ2-1; d_gene: TRBD2; v_gene: TRBV5-4; abundance: -; CDR3aa: CASSRGTSGTTGAYNEQFF; CDR3nt: TGTGCCAGCAGCCGGGGGACTAGCGGGACCACAGGGGCCTACAATGAGCAGTTCTTC
j_gene: TRBJ2-5; d_gene: -; v_gene: TRBV6-5; abundance: -; CDR3aa: CASSPAGYQETQYF; CDR3nt: TGTGCCAGCAGTCCGGCAGGGTACCAAGAGACCCAGTACTTC
j_gene: TRBJ1-5; d_gene: TRBD1; v_gene: TRBV28; abundance: -; CDR3aa: CASQGAGWNQPQHF; CDR3nt: TGTGCCAGCCAGGGGGCAGGGTGGAATCAGCCCCAGCATTTT
j_gene: TRBJ2-7; d_gene: -; v_gene: TRBV19; abundance: -; CDR3aa: CASSIASFGEQYF; CDR3nt: TGTGCCAGTAGTATAGCGAGCTTCGGGGAGCAGTACTTC
j_gene: TRBJ1-1; d_gene: -; v_gene: TRBV5-4; abundance: few; CDR3aa: CASRPMTVNTEAFF; CDR3nt: TGTGCCAGCAGACCGATGACAGTGAACACTGAAGCTTTCTTT
j_gene: TRBJ2-1; d_gene: TRBD2; v_gene: TRBV5-6; abundance: -; CDR3aa: CASSLVAGGHNEQFF; CDR3nt: TGTGCCAGCAGCTTGGTAGCGGGGGGCCACAATGAGCAGTTCTTC
j_gene: TRBJ1-5; d_gene: TRBD1; v_gene: TRBV7-2; abundance: -; CDR3aa: CASSLGGGPDTEHF; CDR3nt: TGTGCCAGCAGCTTAGGAGGGGGCCCGGACACCGAGCATTTT
j_gene: TRBJ1-4; d_gene: -; v_gene: TRBV9; abundance: -; CDR3aa: CASSVDASEGEKLFF; CDR3nt: TGTGCCAGCAGCGTAGACGCCTCGGAGGGGGAAAAACTGTTTTTT